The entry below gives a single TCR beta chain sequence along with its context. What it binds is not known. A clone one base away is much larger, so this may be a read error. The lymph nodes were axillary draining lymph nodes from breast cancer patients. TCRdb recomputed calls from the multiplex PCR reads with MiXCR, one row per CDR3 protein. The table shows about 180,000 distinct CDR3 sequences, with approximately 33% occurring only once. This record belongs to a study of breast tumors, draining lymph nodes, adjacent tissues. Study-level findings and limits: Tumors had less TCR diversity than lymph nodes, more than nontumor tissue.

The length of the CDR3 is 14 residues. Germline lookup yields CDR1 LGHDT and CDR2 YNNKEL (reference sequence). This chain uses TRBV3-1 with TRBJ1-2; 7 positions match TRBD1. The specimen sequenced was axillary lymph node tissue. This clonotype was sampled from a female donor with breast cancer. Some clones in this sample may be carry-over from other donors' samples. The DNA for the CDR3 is TGTGCCAGCAGCCCACGACAGGGCCTCTTTGGCTACGCCTTC. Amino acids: CASSPRQGLFGYAF.